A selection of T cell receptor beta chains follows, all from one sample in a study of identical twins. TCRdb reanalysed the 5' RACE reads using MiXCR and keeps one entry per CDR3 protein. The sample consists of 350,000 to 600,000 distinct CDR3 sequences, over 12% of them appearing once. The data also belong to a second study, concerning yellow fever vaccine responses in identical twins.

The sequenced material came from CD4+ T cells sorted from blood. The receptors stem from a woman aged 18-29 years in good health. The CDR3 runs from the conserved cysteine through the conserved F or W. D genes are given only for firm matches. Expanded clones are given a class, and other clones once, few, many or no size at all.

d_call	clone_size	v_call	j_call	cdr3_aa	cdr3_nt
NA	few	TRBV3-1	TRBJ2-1	CASSEGRNNEQFF	TGTGCCAGCAGCGAGGGGAGAAACAATGAGCAGTTCTTC
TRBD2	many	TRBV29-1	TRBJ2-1	CSVGGLAGGEAYNEQFF	TGCAGCGTTGGGGGTTTAGCGGGAGGCGAGGCGTACAATGAGCAGTTCTTC
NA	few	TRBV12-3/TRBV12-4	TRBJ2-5	CASSDTTQETQYF	TGTGCCAGCAGTGACACCACACAAGAGACCCAGTACTTC
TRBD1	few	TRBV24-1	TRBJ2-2	CATSDFRDRRNGELFF	TGTGCCACCAGTGATTTTCGGGACAGAAGAAACGGGGAGCTGTTTTTT
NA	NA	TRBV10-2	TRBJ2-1	CASSEGTFYNEQFF	TGCGCCAGCAGTGAAGGTACCTTCTACAATGAGCAGTTCTTC
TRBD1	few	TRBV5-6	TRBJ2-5	CASSQGTGNPRETQYF	TGTGCCAGCAGCCAGGGGACAGGGAACCCTCGGGAGACCCAGTACTTC
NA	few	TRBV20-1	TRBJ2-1	CSAPPIGGYNEQFF	TGCAGTGCCCCTCCTATAGGGGGTTACAATGAGCAGTTCTTC
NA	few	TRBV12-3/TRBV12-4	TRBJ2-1	CASSFGEHNEQFF	TGTGCCAGCAGTTTTGGGGAGCACAATGAGCAGTTCTTC
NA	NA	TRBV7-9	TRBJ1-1	CASSRQPLNTEAFF	TGTGCCAGCAGCCGACAGCCCTTGAACACTGAAGCTTTCTTT
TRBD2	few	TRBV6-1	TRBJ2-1	CASSPSSGIYNEQFF	TGTGCCAGCAGTCCCTCTAGCGGGATTTACAATGAGCAGTTCTTC
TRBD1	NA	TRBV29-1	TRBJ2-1	CSRRSGTGSQFF	TGCAGTCGTAGGAGTGGGACAGGGTCGCAGTTCTTC
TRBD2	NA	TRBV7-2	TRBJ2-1	CASSFTGTSGTYNEQFF	TGTGCCAGCAGTTTCACCGGGACTAGCGGTACCTACAATGAGCAGTTCTTC
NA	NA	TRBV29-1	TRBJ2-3	CSVDRGPDTQYF	TGCAGCGTTGACAGGGGACCAGATACGCAGTATTTT
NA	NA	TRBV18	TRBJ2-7	CASSPERKAFSYEQYF	TGTGCCAGCTCACCCGAAAGGAAGGCCTTTTCCTACGAGCAGTACTTC
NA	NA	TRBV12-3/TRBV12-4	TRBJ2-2	CASRVSTGELFF	TGTGCCAGCAGGGTATCCACCGGGGAGCTGTTTTTT
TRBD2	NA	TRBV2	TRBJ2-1	CASKGGGSYNEQFF	TGTGCCAGCAAAGGCGGGGGCTCCTACAATGAGCAGTTCTTC
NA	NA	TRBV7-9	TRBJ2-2	CASSSVGQQTGELFF	TGTGCCAGCAGCTCAGTCGGGCAGCAAACCGGGGAGCTGTTTTTT
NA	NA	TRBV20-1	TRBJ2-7	CSAREGNRAYEQYF	TGCAGTGCTAGGGAAGGGAACAGGGCCTACGAGCAGTACTTC
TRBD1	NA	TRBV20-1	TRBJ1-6	CSPSPGTGDSPLHF	TGCAGTCCCTCACCCGGGACAGGGGATTCACCCCTCCACTTT
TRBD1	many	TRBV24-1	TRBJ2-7	CATSDSGTGSSYEQYF	TGTGCCACCAGTGATTCTGGGACAGGGAGCTCCTACGAGCAGTACTTC
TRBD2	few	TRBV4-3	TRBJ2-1	CASSQDLAGGRIEQFF	TGCGCCAGCAGCCAAGATCTTGCGGGAGGGCGAATTGAGCAGTTCTTC
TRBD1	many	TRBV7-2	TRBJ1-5	CASSLDRALRPQHF	TGTGCCAGCAGCTTGGACAGGGCGTTAAGGCCCCAGCATTTT
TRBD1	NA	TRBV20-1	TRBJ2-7	CSASPGQDLSYEQYF	TGCAGTGCTAGCCCTGGACAGGACCTCTCCTACGAGCAGTACTTC
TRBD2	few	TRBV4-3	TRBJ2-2	CASSQEVRLAGPGELFF	TGCGCCAGCAGCCAAGAGGTGCGGCTAGCGGGACCCGGGGAGCTGTTTTTT
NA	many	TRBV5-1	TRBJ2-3	CASSQTVGTDTQYF	TGCGCCAGCAGCCAGACGGTAGGCACAGATACGCAGTATTTT
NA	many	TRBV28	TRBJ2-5	CASSFQGGGETQYF	TGTGCCAGCAGTTTCCAGGGGGGAGGAGAGACCCAGTACTTC
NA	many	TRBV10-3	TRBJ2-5	CAISEGPQETQYF	TGTGCCATCAGTGAGGGTCCCCAAGAGACCCAGTACTTC
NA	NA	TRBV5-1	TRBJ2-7	CASSGRAEVYEQYF	TGCGCCAGCAGCGGGCGAGCTGAGGTGTACGAGCAGTACTTC
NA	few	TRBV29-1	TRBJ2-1	CSVRVSGTETSEFF	TGCAGCGTTAGGGTTAGCGGTACTGAAACCTCGGAGTTCTTC
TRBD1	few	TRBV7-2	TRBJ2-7	CASSIRGQGYTYEQYF	TGTGCCAGCAGCATCCGAGGACAGGGATATACCTACGAGCAGTACTTC
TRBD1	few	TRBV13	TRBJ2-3	CASQRQGKTDTQYF	TGTGCCAGCCAGAGACAGGGAAAAACAGATACGCAGTATTTT
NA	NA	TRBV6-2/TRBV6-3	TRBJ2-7	CASSAGHATYEQYF	TGTGCCAGCAGTGCGGGACACGCGACCTACGAGCAGTACTTC
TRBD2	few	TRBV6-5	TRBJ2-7	CASSSMTSGFGLGF	TGTGCCAGCAGTTCTATGACTAGCGGGTTTGGCCTCGGCTTC
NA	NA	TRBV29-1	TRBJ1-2	CSAGQNNYGYTF	TGCAGCGCTGGACAGAACAACTATGGCTACACCTTC
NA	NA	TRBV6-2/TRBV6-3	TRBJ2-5	CASSRSPQETQYF	TGTGCCAGCAGTCGCAGCCCCCAAGAGACCCAGTACTTC
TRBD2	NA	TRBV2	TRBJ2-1	CASSSSFVLAGFYNEQFF	TGTGCCAGCAGTTCCTCCTTCGTTCTAGCGGGATTCTACAATGAGCAGTTCTTC
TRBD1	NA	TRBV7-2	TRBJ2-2	CASSQQGHGELFF	TGTGCCAGCAGCCAACAGGGGCACGGGGAGCTGTTTTTT
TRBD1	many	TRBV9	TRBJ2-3	CASSANRGHTDTQYF	TGTGCCAGCAGCGCAAACAGGGGGCACACAGATACGCAGTATTTT
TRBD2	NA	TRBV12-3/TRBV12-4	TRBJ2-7	CASSFQLAGSEQYF	TGTGCCAGCAGTTTTCAGCTAGCGGGCTCCGAGCAGTACTTC
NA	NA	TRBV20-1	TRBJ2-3	CSAVSGLTDTQYF	TGCAGTGCTGTTAGCGGTCTCACAGATACGCAGTATTTT
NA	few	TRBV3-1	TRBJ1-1	CASSPTGTKNTEAFF	TGTGCCAGCAGCCCCACCGGGACAAAGAACACTGAAGCTTTCTTT
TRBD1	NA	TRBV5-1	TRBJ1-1	CASSLEVGGQGKAFF	TGCGCCAGCAGCCTAGAGGTGGGGGGACAGGGGAAGGCTTTCTTT
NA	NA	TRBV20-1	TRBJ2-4	CSARDLVGGYGIQYF	TGCAGTGCTAGAGATTTGGTCGGGGGTTACGGCATTCAGTACTTC
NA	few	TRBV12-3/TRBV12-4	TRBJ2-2	CASTSTGSFRRAGELFF	TGTGCCAGCACATCGACCGGGAGCTTCCGCCGAGCCGGGGAGCTGTTTTTT
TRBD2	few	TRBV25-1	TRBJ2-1	CASSDISGLAGPYNEQFF	TGTGCCAGCAGTGATATATCGGGACTAGCGGGGCCCTACAATGAGCAGTTCTTC
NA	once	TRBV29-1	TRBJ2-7	CSVQWGSEQYF	TGCAGCGTCCAATGGGGCAGCGAGCAGTACTTC
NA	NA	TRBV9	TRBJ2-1	CASSVASSYNEQFF	TGTGCCAGCAGCGTAGCGAGCTCCTACAATGAGCAGTTCTTC
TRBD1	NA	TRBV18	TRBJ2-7	CASSPFGQGGDEQYF	TGTGCCAGCTCACCATTCGGACAGGGGGGAGACGAGCAGTACTTC
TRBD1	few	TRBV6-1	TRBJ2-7	CASSSTGDYEQYF	TGTGCCAGCAGCTCGACAGGGGACTACGAGCAGTACTTC
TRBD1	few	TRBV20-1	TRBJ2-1	CSAETGQAYNEQFF	TGCAGTGCTGAGACGGGACAGGCCTACAATGAGCAGTTCTTC
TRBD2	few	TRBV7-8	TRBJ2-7	CASRGTSGRANYEQYF	TGTGCCAGCAGGGGGACTAGCGGGAGGGCCAATTACGAGCAGTACTTC
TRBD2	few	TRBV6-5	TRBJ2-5	CASSYSRLAGGYETQYF	TGTGCCAGCAGTTACTCAAGGCTAGCGGGGGGTTATGAGACCCAGTACTTC
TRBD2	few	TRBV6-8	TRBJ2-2	CASSSTGTSGANTGELFF	TGTGCCAGCAGTTCTACCGGGACTAGCGGAGCGAACACCGGGGAGCTGTTTTTT
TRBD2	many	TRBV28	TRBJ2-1	CASSSSGSYNEQFF	TGTGCCAGCAGTTCTAGCGGCTCCTACAATGAGCAGTTCTTC
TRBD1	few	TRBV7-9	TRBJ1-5	CASSLGVPGTEPQHF	TGTGCCAGCAGCTTAGGAGTTCCAGGGACAGAGCCCCAGCATTTT
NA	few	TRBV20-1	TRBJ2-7	CSASYLGSSYEQYF	TGCAGTGCCAGCTATTTAGGGAGCTCCTACGAGCAGTACTTC
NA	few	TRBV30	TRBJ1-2	CAWSDQAFYGYTF	TGTGCCTGGAGCGACCAGGCGTTTTATGGCTACACCTTC
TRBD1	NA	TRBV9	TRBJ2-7	CASSVAGTGTEQYF	TGTGCCAGCAGTGTAGCCGGGACAGGCACAGAGCAGTACTTC
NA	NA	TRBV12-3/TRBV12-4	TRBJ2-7	CASSPGPNPRHYEQYF	TGTGCCAGCAGTCCGGGACCCAACCCTAGACATTACGAGCAGTACTTC
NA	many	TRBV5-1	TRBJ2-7	CASSLRGEIYEQYF	TGCGCCAGCAGCTTGCGGGGAGAAATCTACGAGCAGTACTTC